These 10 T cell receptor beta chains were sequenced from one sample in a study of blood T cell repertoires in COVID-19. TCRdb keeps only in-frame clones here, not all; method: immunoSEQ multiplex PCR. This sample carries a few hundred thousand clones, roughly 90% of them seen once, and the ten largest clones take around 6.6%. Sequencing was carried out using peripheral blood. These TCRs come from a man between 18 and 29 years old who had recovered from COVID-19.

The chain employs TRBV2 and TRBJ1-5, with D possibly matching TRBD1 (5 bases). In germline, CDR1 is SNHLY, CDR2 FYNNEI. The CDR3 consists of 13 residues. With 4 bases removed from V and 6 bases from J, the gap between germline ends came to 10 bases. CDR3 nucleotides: TGTGCCAGCAGTGGGGAGGGGCCTCAGCCCCAGCATTTT. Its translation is CASSGEGPQPQHF.

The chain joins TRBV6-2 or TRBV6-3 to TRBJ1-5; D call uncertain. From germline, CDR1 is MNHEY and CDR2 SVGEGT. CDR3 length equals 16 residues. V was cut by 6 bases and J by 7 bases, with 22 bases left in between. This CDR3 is CASRPLRGKATQPQHF. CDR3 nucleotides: TGTGCCAGCAGGCCTCTCCGAGGAAAGGCGACGCAGCCCCAGCATTTT.

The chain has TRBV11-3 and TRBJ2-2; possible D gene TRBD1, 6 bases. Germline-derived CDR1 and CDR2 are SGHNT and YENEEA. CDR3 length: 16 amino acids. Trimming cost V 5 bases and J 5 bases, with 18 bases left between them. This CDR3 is CASSHVMRGWTGELFF. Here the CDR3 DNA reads TGTGCCAGCAGCCATGTGATGAGGGGGTGGACCGGGGAGCTGTTTTTT.

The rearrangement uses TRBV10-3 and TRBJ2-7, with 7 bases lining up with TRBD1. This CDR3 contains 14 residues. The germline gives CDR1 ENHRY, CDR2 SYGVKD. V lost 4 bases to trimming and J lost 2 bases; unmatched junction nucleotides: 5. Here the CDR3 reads CAISGQGFPYEQYF. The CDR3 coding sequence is TGTGCCATCAGTGGACAGGGCTTCCCCTACGAGCAGTACTTC.

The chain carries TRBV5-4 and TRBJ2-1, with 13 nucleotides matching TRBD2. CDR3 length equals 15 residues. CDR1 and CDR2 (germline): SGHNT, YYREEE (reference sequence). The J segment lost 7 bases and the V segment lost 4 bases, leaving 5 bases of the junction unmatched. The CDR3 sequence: CASSEGLAGINEQFF. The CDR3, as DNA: TGTGCCAGCAGCGAGGGACTAGCGGGGATAAATGAGCAGTTCTTC.

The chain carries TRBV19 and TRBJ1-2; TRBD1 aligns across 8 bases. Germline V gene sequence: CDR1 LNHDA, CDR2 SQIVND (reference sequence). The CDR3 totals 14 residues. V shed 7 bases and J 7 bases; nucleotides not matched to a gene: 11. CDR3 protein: CASTLSGTGGGYTF. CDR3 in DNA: TGTGCCAGTACCCTCTCCGGGACAGGTGGTGGCTACACCTTC.

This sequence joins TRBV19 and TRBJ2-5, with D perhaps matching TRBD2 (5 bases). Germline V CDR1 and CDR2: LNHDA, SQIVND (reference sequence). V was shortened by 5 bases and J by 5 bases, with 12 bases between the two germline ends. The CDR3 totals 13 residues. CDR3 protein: CASSVGRGETQYF. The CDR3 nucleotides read TGTGCCAGTAGTGTCGGTCGAGGGGAGACCCAGTACTTC.

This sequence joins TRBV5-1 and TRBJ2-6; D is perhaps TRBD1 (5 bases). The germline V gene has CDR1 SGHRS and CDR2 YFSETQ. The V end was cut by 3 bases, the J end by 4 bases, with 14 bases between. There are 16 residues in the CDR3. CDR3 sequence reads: CASSSDTGSGANVLTF. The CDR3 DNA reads TGCGCCAGCAGCTCCGATACAGGATCCGGGGCCAACGTCCTGACTTTC.

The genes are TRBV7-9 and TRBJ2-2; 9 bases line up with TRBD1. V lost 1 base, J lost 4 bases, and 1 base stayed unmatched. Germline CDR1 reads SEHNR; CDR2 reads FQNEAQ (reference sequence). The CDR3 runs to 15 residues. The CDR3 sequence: CASSLGQGGTGELFF. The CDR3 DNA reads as TGTGCCAGCAGCTTAGGACAGGGGGGCACCGGGGAGCTGTTTTTT.

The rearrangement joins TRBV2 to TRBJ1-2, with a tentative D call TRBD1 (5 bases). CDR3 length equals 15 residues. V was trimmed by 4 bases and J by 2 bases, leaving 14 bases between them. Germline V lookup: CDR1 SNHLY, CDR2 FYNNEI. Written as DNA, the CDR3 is TGTGCCAGCAGTGGGGCCGGGGGGAGAAACTATGGCTACACCTTC. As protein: CASSGAGGRNYGYTF.